Shown below are 9 T cell receptor beta chains from a single sample sequenced in a study of early T cells in non-severe SARS-CoV-2 infection listed by TCRdb under 2021. Libraries were built with 5' RACE. Sequencing was performed on a NextSeq 500. TCRdb cleaned the public reads at Q25 with fastp, built clones with MiXCR and kept in-frame beta chains. Every distinct CDR3 protein forms one entry, paired with its most common genes and DNA. This sample is represented by more than 60,000 distinct CDR3 sequences; about 9.4% of them were singletons. The ten biggest clones cover 5.9% of the sample. Material for sequencing was whole blood. These receptors originate from an adult who was a healthcare worker with PCR-confirmed SARS-CoV-2 infection or an uninfected control (not recorded which).

The chain uses TRBV29-1 and TRBJ2-3; tentatively, D is TRBD1 or TRBD2 (5 bases each). Germline CDR1 SQVTM, CDR2 ANQGSEA. V shed 4 bases and J shed 4 bases, with 12 bases lying between them. The CDR3 length is 13 residues. The CDR3 coding sequence is TGCAGCGTTGGGGGAGCAGGGTCAGATACGCAGTATTTT. This translates into CSVGGAGSDTQYF.

This clonotype was seen only a few times. The chain's CDR3 is CAIRSGRESMYEQYF. CDR3 bases: TGTGCCATTCGTAGCGGGAGAGAGTCTATGTACGAGCAGTACTTC. The chain uses TRBV7-9 and TRBJ2-7; 9 bases line up with TRBD2. CDR1 SEHNR and CDR2 FQNEAQ come from the germline V gene (reference sequence). Unmatched junction bases numbered 14, after V lost 10 bases and J lost 4 bases. CDR3 size: 15 residues.

This clonotype was detected many times. V gene TRBV6-1 combines with J gene TRBJ1-4; 10 nucleotides line up with TRBD1. From germline, CDR1 is MNHNS and CDR2 SASEGT. The V segment lost 3 bases and the J segment 12 bases; nucleotides outside the gene matches: 7. The CDR3 length is 14 residues. As DNA, the CDR3 is TGTGCCAGCAGTGAGGGACAGGGGACCGGGGAACTGTTTTTT. Protein: CASSEGQGTGELFF.

This clonotype was picked up a small number of times. The chain has TRBV20-1 and TRBJ2-2; weak D call: TRBD1 (5 bases). Germline loops: CDR1 DFQATT, CDR2 SNEGSKA (reference sequence). This CDR3 spans 14 amino acids. V was pared by 4 bases and J by 7 bases, with 16 bases between. CDR3: CSAILRTQGGELFF. The CDR3 nucleotides are TGCAGTGCTATTCTCCGGACGCAGGGCGGGGAGCTGTTTTTT.

The chain links TRBV5-1 to TRBJ2-7; 8 bases are a match to TRBD1. Trimming removed 3 bases from V and 0 bases from J; junction bases left unmatched: 14. Per germline, CDR1 SGHRS and CDR2 YFSETQ. The CDR3 extends over 18 amino acids. The CDR3 loop reads CASSYPTGQGITSYEQYF. For the CDR3, the DNA is TGCGCCAGCAGCTACCCGACCGGACAGGGCATAACCTCCTACGAGCAGTACTTC.

This clonotype was detected many times. This chain connects TRBV28 to TRBJ1-1; the D is unclear. Trimming cost V 5 bases and J 0 bases, with 16 bases left between them. The CDR3 extends over 16 amino acids. CDR1 and CDR2 (germline): MDHEN, SYDVKM. The CDR3 DNA is TGTGCCAGCAGTCAACTCGGACGGCTTCTGAACACTGAAGCTTTCTTT. This sequence encodes CASSQLGRLLNTEAFF.

The gene calls are TRBV10-3 and TRBJ2-3, with D unresolved. Trimming removed 10 bases from V and 0 bases from J, with 14 bases in between. The germline V gene has CDR1 ENHRY and CDR2 SYGVKD. The CDR3 is 14 amino acids. The CDR3 nucleotides read TGTGCCACCACAAAACGACAAAGCACAGATACGCAGTATTTT. This encodes CATTKRQSTDTQYF.

This clonotype was seen a handful of times. The chain joins TRBV9 to TRBJ2-3; tentatively, D is TRBD2 (5 bases). The V gene lost 0 bases and the J gene lost 3 bases, with 11 bases spanning the gap. Per germline, CDR1 SGDLS and CDR2 YYNGEE. The length of the CDR3 is 15 residues. The CDR3 DNA follows: TGTGCCAGCAGCGTAGACGGGATACCTACAGATACGCAGTATTTT. As protein: CASSVDGIPTDTQYF.

The chain combines TRBV20-1 with TRBJ2-3, with 9 positions matching TRBD2. Trimming removed 5 bases from V and 0 bases from J; junction bases left unmatched: 12. Germline-derived CDR1 and CDR2 are DFQATT and SNEGSKA (reference sequence). There are 17 residues in the CDR3. The CDR3 sequence is CSAFEAGGVTSTDTQYF. The DNA for the CDR3 is TGCAGTGCTTTTGAAGCGGGGGGAGTAACTAGCACAGATACGCAGTATTTT.